A selection of T cell receptor beta chains follows, all from one sample in a study of blood T cell repertoires in COVID-19. Profiling relied on immunoSEQ multiplex PCR, and the TCRdb table lists in-frame clones only, not all of them. The repertoire holds about 160,000 clones, with over 85% as singletons. The sequenced sample was peripheral blood. The receptor source for this set is a woman between 45 and 65 years old with acute or convalescent COVID-19. Each CDR3 is given with its conserved first and last residue. Each record gives: V gene, D gene, J gene, clone size, CDR3 DNA, CDR3 protein. The D gene is left open where the match is weak. For some rows the clone size is stated as once, few or many, or as a class when expanded; others skip it.

>TRBV4-1|.|TRBJ2-5|.
TGCGCCACCCGGGACTACCAAGAGACCCAGTACTTC
CATRDYQETQYF
>TRBV28|TRBD2|TRBJ2-5|.
TGTGCCAGCAGTCTTTCGGGCGGGAGCCAAGAGACCCAGTACTTC
CASSLSGGSQETQYF
>TRBV13|.|TRBJ2-7|.
TGTGCCAGCAGCTTTACCAGTCTTTCCTACGAGCAGTACTTC
CASSFTSLSYEQYF
>TRBV9|TRBD2|TRBJ2-1|.
TGTGCCAGCAGCGAGACTAGCGGGAGCTACAATGAGCAGTTCTTC
CASSETSGSYNEQFF
>TRBV30|.|TRBJ1-1|once
TGTGCCTGGAGTCCAGGACACGGGAACACTGAAGCTTTCTTT
CAWSPGHGNTEAFF
>TRBV6-5|TRBD1|TRBJ2-7|.
TGTGCCAGCAGTTACTCGCTGACAGGGGATAAGCAGTACTTC
CASSYSLTGDKQYF
>TRBV6-5|.|TRBJ2-7|.
TGTGCCAGCAGTTCCCCCAGGGTCCCGTTTAAGCAGTACTTC
CASSSPRVPFKQYF
>TRBV7-6|.|TRBJ1-6|.
TGTGCCAGCAGCTTAGGTGGGGCCGCCAATTCACCCCTCCACTTT
CASSLGGAANSPLHF
>TRBV5-8|.|TRBJ2-7|.
TGTGCCAGCAGCTTGGAGCAGGGGTCCTCCTACGAGCAGTACTTC
CASSLEQGSSYEQYF
>TRBV2|TRBD2|TRBJ2-3|.
TGTGCCAGCAGTGAAACCCCAGCGGGAGCGGCAGATACGCAGTATTTT
CASSETPAGAADTQYF
>TRBV9|TRBD2|TRBJ2-3|.
TGTGCCAGCAGCGTAGAGCTAGCGGGGGGCGTGGATACGCAGTATTTT
CASSVELAGGVDTQYF
>TRBV6-1|TRBD2|TRBJ2-3|.
TGTGCCAGCAGTGAGACGGGGGGGCGGTTAGATACGCAGTATTTT
CASSETGGRLDTQYF
>TRBV4-1|.|TRBJ2-3|.
TGCGCCAGCAGCCAAGTTCCTACGGGGAGCACAGATACGCAGTATTTT
CASSQVPTGSTDTQYF
>TRBV6-1|.|TRBJ1-4|once
TGTGCCAGCAGTGAAGCGGGCGGGCAGATTGCAACTAATGAAAAACTGTTTTTT
CASSEAGGQIATNEKLFF
>TRBV19|.|TRBJ1-5|.
TGTGCCAGTACCCACACCGGGACACTGATAAGTTTGCCCCAGCATTTT
CASTHTGTLISLPQHF
>TRBV18|TRBD2|TRBJ2-1|.
TGTGCCAGCTCCACTGCGGGGGGGCCCTCCTACAATGAGCAGTTCTTC
CASSTAGGPSYNEQFF
>TRBV7-2|.|TRBJ2-5|.
TGTGCCAGCAGCTTAGCACAGGGAATTGGAGAGACCCAGTACTTC
CASSLAQGIGETQYF
>TRBV7-8|.|TRBJ1-5|few
TGTGCCAGCAGCTCCCCGGGGAGCAATCAGCCCCAGCATTTT
CASSSPGSNQPQHF
>TRBV5-1|TRBD1|TRBJ1-1|.
TGCGCCAGCAGCTTGGAGGGGGCGAGAACTGAAGCTTTCTTT
CASSLEGARTEAFF
>TRBV7-9|.|TRBJ1-2|.
TGTGCCAGCACCAACACTCTCCTCGGCAGGGCATTTGGCTACACCTTC
CASTNTLLGRAFGYTF
>TRBV3-1/TRBV3-2|.|TRBJ1-1|once
TGTGCCAGCAGAGAATTCGGGAACACTGAAGCTTTCTTT
CASREFGNTEAFF
>TRBV7-2|.|TRBJ1-1|.
TGTGCCAGCAACCACTTAAACCTAGAAACTGAAGCTTTCTTT
CASNHLNLETEAFF
>TRBV6-5|TRBD2|TRBJ2-3|.
TGTGCCAGCAGTTACTGGGCTAGCGGGGGGGATGATACGCAGTATTTT
CASSYWASGGDDTQYF
>TRBV11-3|TRBD1|TRBJ2-2|.
TGTGCCAGCAGCCTCATCCCCGACAGGGGAGGCACCGGAGAGCTGTTTTTT
CASSLIPDRGGTGELFF
>TRBV19|TRBD2|TRBJ2-1|.
TGTGCCACCAGGACTAGCGGGAGGGTCGATGAGCAGTTCTTC
CATRTSGRVDEQFF
>TRBV19|.|TRBJ1-1|.
TGTGCCAGTAGGTACATGGGACTGATGAACACTGAAGCTTTCTTT
CASRYMGLMNTEAFF
>TRBV19|TRBD1|TRBJ1-2|.
TGTGCCAGTAGTGGGGGGACAGCTCCCATTCGCGGCTACACCTTC
CASSGGTAPIRGYTF
>TRBV18|TRBD1|TRBJ2-7|.
TGTGCCAGCTCACCCCCCGTAGACAGGGGCTACGAGCAGTACTTC
CASSPPVDRGYEQYF
>TRBV19|.|TRBJ2-3|.
TGTGCCAGTACCGAGGCAGGGGCTCGAGGCACAGATACGCAGTATTTT
CASTEAGARGTDTQYF
>TRBV4-1|.|TRBJ1-1|.
TGCGCCAGCAGCCATTCAGGTGCTGAAGCTTTCTTT
CASSHSGAEAFF
>TRBV5-1|TRBD1|TRBJ1-2|.
TGCGCCAGCAGCTTGACGCAGGGGGCGGTTGGCTACACCTTC
CASSLTQGAVGYTF
>TRBV7-2|.|TRBJ2-1|once
TGTGCCAGCAGCAGGGGGTGGGAGAGTGAGCAGTTCTTC
CASSRGWESEQFF
>TRBV7-2|TRBD1|TRBJ1-2|.
TGTGCCAGCAGCTTAGAGACAGGGGGCTATGGCTACACCTTC
CASSLETGGYGYTF
>TRBV7-6|TRBD2|TRBJ2-2|.
TGTGCCAGCAGCCGGGGACTAGCTGGGACCGGGGAGCTGTTTTTT
CASSRGLAGTGELFF
>TRBV19|TRBD2|TRBJ2-1|.
TGTGCCAGTAGGATATTAAGTCGCGGGGGTGAGCAGTTCTTC
CASRILSRGGEQFF
>TRBV5-6|TRBD1|TRBJ1-5|.
TGTGCCAGCAGCTTAAGACAGGGGCGGCTTTATAGCAATCAGCCCCAGCATTTT
CASSLRQGRLYSNQPQHF
>TRBV7-9|TRBD1|TRBJ1-4|.
TGTGCCAGCAGCTCGAGGGGGCTGGAGGAAGAAAAACTGTTTTTT
CASSSRGLEEEKLFF
>TRBV28|TRBD1|TRBJ2-7|.
TGTGCCAGCAGGCGACGGGGACAGGAGTTCTCCTACGAGCAGTACTTC
CASRRRGQEFSYEQYF
>TRBV2|.|TRBJ1-2|.
TGTGCCAGCAGTGAAGGGGGGATGGCGGGAGGCTACACCTTC
CASSEGGMAGGYTF
>TRBV27|TRBD1|TRBJ2-6|.
TGTGCCAGCAGTGTCGGGACAGCCTCTGGGGCCAACGTCCCGACTTTC
CASSVGTASGANVPTF
>TRBV6-1|.|TRBJ1-1|.
TGTGCCAGCAGTGATCCCCTCGGGGGGGCCCTTGAAGCTTTCTTT
CASSDPLGGALEAFF
>TRBV15|.|TRBJ2-3|.
TGTGCCACCAGCATCCTCACAGGGACGGGCACAGATACGCAGTATTTT
CATSILTGTGTDTQYF
>TRBV20-1|TRBD1|TRBJ2-7|.
TGCAGTGCAAGCAGGGGGATCGAGCAGTACTTC
CSASRGIEQYF
>TRBV19|.|TRBJ1-1|.
TGTGCCAGTAGTCCCCAGGGCCCTGAAGCTTTCTTT
CASSPQGPEAFF
>TRBV7-2|.|TRBJ1-2|.
TGTGCCAGCAGCTTAGACGGGATAAACTATGGCTACACCTTC
CASSLDGINYGYTF
>TRBV11-1|.|TRBJ1-5|.
TGTGCCAGCAGCCTATCTAGCAATCAGCCCCAGCATTTT
CASSLSSNQPQHF
>TRBV4-1|TRBD1|TRBJ1-1|few
TGCGCCAGCAGCCAAGGCCCGGGACAGACCATGAACACTGAAGCTTTCTTT
CASSQGPGQTMNTEAFF
>TRBV6-1|.|TRBJ2-3|.
TGTGCCAGCAGTGAATATTGGCAGAGCACAGATACGCAGTATTTT
CASSEYWQSTDTQYF